The subject of this entry is one T cell receptor (beta chain). Its target is not known. The repertoire was sequenced with immunoSEQ multiplex PCR; TCRdb's copy has only in-frame clones and lacks some. The data contain over 20,000 clones, 80% of them singletons. Time point indicated: cycle 4 day 1 (C4D1), after 6 weeks of nivolumab. With no exception, relapse followed autologous stem cell transplantation in all patients, and brentuximab vedotin exposure varied. Complete response, partial response or progressive disease were the best responses. This CDR3 is 14 amino acids long. Trimming removed 1 base from V and 3 bases from J, with 9 bases in between. Looked up from germline, CDR1 is LGHNA and CDR2 is YNFKEQ. This entry is derived from a study of PD-1 blockade in classical Hodgkin lymphoma. The wider study: Intravenous nivolumab at 3 mg/kg was given to patients every 2 weeks.

Broader study findings: Nivolumab initiated under 1 year post-ASCT led to patient exclusion. Reports indicated that newly diagnosed patients had lower baseline TCR diversity than healthy donors did.

The TCR sequence derives from a human donor with classical Hodgkin lymphoma. This chain uses TRBV4-2 with TRBJ2-5; TRBD2 might be the D (6 bases). This material consisted of peripheral blood mononuclear cells (PBMCs), taken before the fourth cycle of nivolumab. The CDR3 protein is CASSQGGDKETQYF. CDR3 sequence (DNA): TGTGCCAGCAGCCAAGGCGGGGATAAAGAGACCCAGTACTTC.